These 10 T cell receptor beta chains were all obtained from the same sample, sequenced in a study of T cell repertoires and HLA-DP antigens. Profiling relied on immunoSEQ multiplex PCR, and the TCRdb table lists in-frame clones only, not all of them. In the table there are 55,000 to 80,000 clones, around 80% of which are singletons. These TCRs are of unknown antigen specificity. Material for sequencing was CD4+ T cells from PBMCs. These receptors all stem from a man in his sixties in good health and CMV-seronegative.

V is TRBV6-6 and J is TRBJ1-2, with 9 positions matching TRBD1. With 7 bases clipped from V and 8 bases from J, the junction kept 11 bases outside the gene matches. In germline, CDR1 is MNHNY, CDR2 SVGAGI (reference sequence). The CDR3 extends over 14 amino acids. The CDR3 reads CASMAGTGSGGYTF. CDR3 nucleotides: TGTGCCAGCATGGCCGGGACAGGGAGTGGAGGCTACACCTTC.

This clone was recorded a few times. The chain carries TRBV6-5 and TRBJ2-1; 7 positions agree with TRBD2. The CDR3 length is 15 residues. Germline trimming cut 5 bases from V and 8 bases from J; bases unmatched to any gene: 12. Germline CDR1 MNHEY, CDR2 SVGAGI. The CDR3, as DNA: TGTGCCAGCAGTACCTCCCCTGGACGGGGGGATGAGCAGTTCTTC. Translation gives CASSTSPGRGDEQFF.

The chain has TRBV6-1 and TRBJ1-1; TRBD1 might be the D (5 bases). The CDR3 spans 13 residues. Germline V CDR1 and CDR2: MNHNS, SASEGT. The ends were cut back, 2 bases at V and 3 bases at J, with 7 bases in the middle. The CDR3: CASSESGHTEAFF. The CDR3, as DNA: TGTGCCAGCAGTGAATCGGGGCACACTGAAGCTTTCTTT.

The J gene is TRBJ2-3, the V gene TRBV13; 7 nucleotides agree with TRBD2. Per the germline V gene, CDR1 is PRHDT and CDR2 is FYEKMQ (reference sequence). J gave up 3 bases and V 5 bases, and 8 bases lay outside the gene matches. The CDR3 sequence is 15 residues long. The CDR3 region is CASSIFGGRTDTQYF. In nucleotides, the CDR3 is TGTGCCAGCAGCATATTCGGGGGGAGGACAGATACGCAGTATTTT.

V and J are TRBV2 and TRBJ2-3; 9 bases line up with TRBD2. V lost 4 bases, J lost 2 bases, and 10 bases stayed unmatched. This CDR3 contains 17 residues. Per the germline V gene, CDR1 is SNHLY and CDR2 is FYNNEI. CDR3 residues: CASSARMAGGLTDTQYF. The DNA of the CDR3 is TGTGCCAGCAGTGCAAGGATGGCGGGGGGGCTCACAGATACGCAGTATTTT.

The J gene is TRBJ2-5, the V gene TRBV12-5, with TRBD2 identical over 13 bases. Trimming cost V 7 bases and J 3 bases; bases outside gene matches: 11. The CDR3 covers 17 residues. Germline loops: CDR1 LGHNT, CDR2 FRNRAP. Here the CDR3 reads CASEPGLAGIGEETQYF. CDR3 bases: TGTGCTAGTGAGCCGGGACTAGCGGGAATTGGGGAAGAGACCCAGTACTTC.

This clone was detected a few times. The rearrangement uses TRBV5-4 and TRBJ2-6; unclear D gene. Trimming pared 5 bases from V and 4 bases from J, leaving 7 bases between. The germline CDR1 and CDR2 sequences are SGHNT and YYREEE (reference sequence). The CDR3 spans 13 residues. DNA for the CDR3: TGTGCCAGCAGTATTTCCGGGGCCAACGTCCTGACTTTC. It translates to CASSISGANVLTF.

This rearrangement joins TRBV10-3 to TRBJ1-2; D might be TRBD1 (6 bases). The V end was cut by 4 bases, the J end by 4 bases, with 10 bases between. This CDR3 contains 13 residues. Germline V gene data show CDR1 as ENHRY and CDR2 as SYGVKD. The CDR3 region has the DNA TGTGCCATCAGTGCTGGGACATCCTATGGCTACACCTTC. It translates to CAISAGTSYGYTF.

The table lists this clone with a few counts. The rearrangement joins TRBV6-6 to TRBJ1-1; a possible D gene is TRBD1 (6 bases). The CDR3 runs to 15 residues. Trimming left V 5 bases short and J 1 base short, with 14 bases between. Germline CDR1 and CDR2: MNHNY and SVGAGI (reference sequence). The CDR3 coding sequence is TGTGCCAGCAGTACCCCGGGGGGGCGGAACACTGAAGCTTTCTTT. Amino acid sequence: CASSTPGGRNTEAFF.

The chain uses TRBV7-2 and TRBJ2-4, with D perhaps matching TRBD1 or TRBD2 (6 bases each). Trimming took off 1 base at V and 7 bases at J, with 11 bases between the two ends. CDR3 length equals 14 residues. CDR1 is SGHTA and CDR2 is FQGNSA in the germline V gene. CDR3 region: CASSLGRGGNIQYF. The CDR3 DNA reads TGTGCCAGCAGCTTAGGGCGAGGGGGGAACATTCAGTACTTC.